These 5 T cell receptor beta chains came from one sample sequenced in a study of long-term antiretroviral therapy in people with HIV. The authors ran the immunoSEQ assay, v3.0, at survey level. Sequenced by immunoSEQ multiplex PCR; TCRdb stores in-frame clones only, minus some. The table records 6,500 to 8,500 clones, about 76% of them present only once. The sample here was unsorted PBMCs, taken 0.9 years before starting antiretroviral therapy. These receptor sequences come from a man in his forties or fifties with HIV.

The chain links TRBV5-6 to TRBJ2-7; D may be TRBD1 (5 bases). Trimming shortened V by 1 base and J by 2 bases, and 10 bases separated the two germline ends. The CDR3 is 14 amino acids. The germline gives CDR1 SGHDT, CDR2 YYEEEE. The CDR3 DNA follows: TGTGCCAGCAGCTTGCCAGGGTGGACCTACGAGCAGTACTTC. Translation: CASSLPGWTYEQYF.

This rearrangement joins TRBV19 to TRBJ2-6; 7 bases match TRBD2. V trimming: 8 bases; J trimming: 0 bases; junction bases outside the gene matches: 7. Germline loops: CDR1 LNHDA, CDR2 SQIVND (reference sequence). The CDR3 has 16 residues. The CDR3 loop reads CASARGVSSGANVLTF. Here the CDR3 DNA reads TGTGCCAGTGCCCGGGGGGTTAGCTCTGGGGCCAACGTCCTGACTTTC. Full variable domain (remainder filled in from reference TRBV19 and TRBJ2-6): DGGITQSPKYLFRKEGQNVTLSCEQNLNHDAMYWYRQDPGQGLRLIYYSQIVNDFQKGDIAEGYSVSREKKESFPLTVTSAQKNPTAFYLCASARGVSSGANVLTFGAGSRLTVL.

This clone rates as medium-sized. The chain has TRBV5-5 and TRBJ2-7, with D unclear. The CDR3 spans 14 residues. Germline CDR1 and CDR2: SGHKS and YYEKEE (reference sequence). Trimming removed 0 bases from V and 0 bases from J, with 7 bases in between. DNA of the CDR3: TGTGCCAGCAGCTTGGAAGGCTACTCCTACGAGCAGTACTTC. Amino acids: CASSLEGYSYEQYF.

The rearrangement links TRBV27 to TRBJ1-4; D is unclear. The V end lost 4 bases, the J end lost 0 bases, and 12 bases lay between the germline ends. Germline CDR1 and CDR2: MNHEY and SMNVEV (reference sequence). The CDR3 is 16 residues long. In DNA, the CDR3 is TGTGCCAGCAGTTCTCGGGGTCGGGCAACTAATGAAAAACTGTTTTTT. Protein product: CASSSRGRATNEKLFF.

The chain couples TRBV18 to TRBJ2-5; D perhaps matches TRBD2 (5 bases). Germline CDR1 KGHSH, CDR2 LQKENI. CDR3 size: 13 residues. V lost 5 bases and J 4 bases, leaving 11 bases between the germline ends. DNA for the CDR3: TGTGCCAGCTCAAGTAGGAGGAGAGAGACCCAGTACTTC. Residues: CASSSRRRETQYF.